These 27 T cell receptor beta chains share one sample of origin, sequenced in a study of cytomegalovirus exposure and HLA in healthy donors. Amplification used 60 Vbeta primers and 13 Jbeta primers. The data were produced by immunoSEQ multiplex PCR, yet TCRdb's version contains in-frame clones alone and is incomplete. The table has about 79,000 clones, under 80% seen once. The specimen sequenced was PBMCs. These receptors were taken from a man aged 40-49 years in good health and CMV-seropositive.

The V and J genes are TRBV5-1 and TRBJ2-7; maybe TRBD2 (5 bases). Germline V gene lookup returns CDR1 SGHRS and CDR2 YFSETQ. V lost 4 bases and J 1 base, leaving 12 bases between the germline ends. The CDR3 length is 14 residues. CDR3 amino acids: CASSPAGSSYEQYF. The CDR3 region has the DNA TGCGCCAGCAGCCCGGCGGGCTCTTCCTACGAGCAGTACTTC.

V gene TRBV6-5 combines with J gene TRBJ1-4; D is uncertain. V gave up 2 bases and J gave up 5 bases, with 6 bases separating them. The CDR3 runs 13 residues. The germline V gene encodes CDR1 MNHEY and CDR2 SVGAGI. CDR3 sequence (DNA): TGTGCCAGCAGTTACAGCGTAAATGAAAAACTGTTTTTT. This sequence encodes CASSYSVNEKLFF.

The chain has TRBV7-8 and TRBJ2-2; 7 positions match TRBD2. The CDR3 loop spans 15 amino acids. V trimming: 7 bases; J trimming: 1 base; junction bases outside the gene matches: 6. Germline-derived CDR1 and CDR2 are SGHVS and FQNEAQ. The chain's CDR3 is CASTHGGENTGELFF. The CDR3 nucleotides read TGTGCCAGCACACATGGGGGGGAGAACACCGGGGAGCTGTTTTTT.

The CDR3 spells CASSGSLYNSPLHF. The CDR3 coding sequence is TGTGCCAGCAGCGGTAGCCTTTATAATTCACCCCTCCACTTT. The chain has TRBV5-6 and TRBJ1-6; D gene ambiguous. V lost 4 bases, J lost 4 bases, and 9 bases lay in between. The germline gives CDR1 SGHDT, CDR2 YYEEEE. The CDR3 length is 14 residues.

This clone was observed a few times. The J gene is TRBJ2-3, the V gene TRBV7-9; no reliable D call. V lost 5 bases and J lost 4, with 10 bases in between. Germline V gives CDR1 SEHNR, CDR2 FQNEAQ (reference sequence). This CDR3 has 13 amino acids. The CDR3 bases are TGTGCCAGCAGCCCTCCTGTTCCAGATACGCAGTATTTT. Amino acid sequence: CASSPPVPDTQYF.

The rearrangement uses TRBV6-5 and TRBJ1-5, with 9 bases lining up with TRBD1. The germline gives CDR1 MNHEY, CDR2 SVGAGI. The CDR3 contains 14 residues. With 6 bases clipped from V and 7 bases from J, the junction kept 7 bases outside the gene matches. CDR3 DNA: TGTGCCAGCAGGATCCGGGACAGGGAACAGCCCCAGCATTTT. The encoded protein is CASRIRDREQPQHF.

CDR3 sequence: CASSSPGFAETQYF. In DNA, the CDR3 is TGTGCCAGCAGTTCACCAGGGTTTGCAGAGACCCAGTACTTC. The chain carries TRBV6-5 and TRBJ2-5, with D possibly TRBD1 on 5 matching bases. The germline gives CDR1 MNHEY, CDR2 SVGAGI. V was cut by 4 bases and J by 4 bases, with 13 bases left in between. This CDR3 has 14 residues.

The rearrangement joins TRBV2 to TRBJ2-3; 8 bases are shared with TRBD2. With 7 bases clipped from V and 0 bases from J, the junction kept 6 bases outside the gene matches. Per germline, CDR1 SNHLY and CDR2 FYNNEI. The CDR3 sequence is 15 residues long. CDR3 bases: TGTGCCAGCAACCAGCGGGAGATGAGCACAGATACGCAGTATTTT. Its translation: CASNQREMSTDTQYF.

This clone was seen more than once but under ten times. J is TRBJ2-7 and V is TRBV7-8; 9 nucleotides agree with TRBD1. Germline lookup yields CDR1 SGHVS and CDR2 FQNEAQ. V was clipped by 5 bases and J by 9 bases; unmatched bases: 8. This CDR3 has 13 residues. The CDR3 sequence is CASSRDREGPQYF. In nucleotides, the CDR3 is TGTGCCAGCAGCAGGGACAGGGAGGGACCGCAGTACTTC.

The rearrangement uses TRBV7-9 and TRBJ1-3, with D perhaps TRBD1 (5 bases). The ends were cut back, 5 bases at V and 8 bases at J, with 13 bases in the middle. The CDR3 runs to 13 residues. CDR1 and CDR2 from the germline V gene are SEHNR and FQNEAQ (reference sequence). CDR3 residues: CASSLTPQDTIYF. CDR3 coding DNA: TGTGCCAGCAGCCTTACCCCACAGGACACCATATATTTT.

CDR3 nucleotides: TGTGCCAGCCGCGATAACATTCAGTACTTC. This encodes CASRDNIQYF. The rearrangement joins TRBV6-1 to TRBJ2-4; D gene uncertain. V lost 8 bases and J 7 bases, leaving 6 bases between the germline ends. There are 10 residues in the CDR3. Germline CDR1 and CDR2: MNHNS and SASEGT.

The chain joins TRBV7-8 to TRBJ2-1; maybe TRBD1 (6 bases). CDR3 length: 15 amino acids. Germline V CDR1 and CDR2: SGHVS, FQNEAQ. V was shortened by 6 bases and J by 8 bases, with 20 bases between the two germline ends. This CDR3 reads CASRVGAALAYEQFF. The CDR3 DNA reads TGTGCCAGCAGGGTGGGGGCAGCCCTGGCGTATGAGCAGTTCTTC.

CDR3 DNA sequence: TGCGCCAGCAACCCGGACAGGGAATATGGCTACACCTTC. Translated, it gives CASNPDREYGYTF. The chain recombines TRBV5-1 with TRBJ1-2, with 8 positions matching TRBD1. The CDR3 sequence is 13 residues long. V was pared by 6 bases and J by 5 bases, with 6 bases of the junction left unmatched. Germline V gives CDR1 SGHRS, CDR2 YFSETQ.

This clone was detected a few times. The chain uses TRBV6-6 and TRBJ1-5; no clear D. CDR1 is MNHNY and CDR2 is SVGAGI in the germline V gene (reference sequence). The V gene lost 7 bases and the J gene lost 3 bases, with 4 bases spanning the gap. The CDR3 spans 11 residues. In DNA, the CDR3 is TGTGCCAGCAACTCCAATCAGCCCCAGCATTTT. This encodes CASNSNQPQHF.

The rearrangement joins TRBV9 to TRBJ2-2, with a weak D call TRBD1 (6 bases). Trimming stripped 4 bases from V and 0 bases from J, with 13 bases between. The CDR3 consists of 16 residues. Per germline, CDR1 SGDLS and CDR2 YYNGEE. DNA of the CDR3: TGTGCCAGCAGCCCCGACAGGTTAGCGAACACCGGGGAGCTGTTTTTT. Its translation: CASSPDRLANTGELFF.

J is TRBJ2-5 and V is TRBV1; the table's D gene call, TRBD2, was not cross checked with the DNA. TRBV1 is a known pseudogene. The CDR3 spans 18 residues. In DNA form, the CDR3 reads TGCACCAGCAGCCACGCCCCGACTAGCGGGATTAGGGGGTGGGAGCAGTACTTC. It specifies CTSSHAPTSGIRGWEQYF.

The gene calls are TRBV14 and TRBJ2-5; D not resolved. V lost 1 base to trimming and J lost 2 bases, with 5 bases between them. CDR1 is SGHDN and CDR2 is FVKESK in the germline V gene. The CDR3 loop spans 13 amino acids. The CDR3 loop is CASSQGRQETQYF. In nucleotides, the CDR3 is TGTGCCAGCAGCCAAGGCAGGCAAGAGACCCAGTACTTC.

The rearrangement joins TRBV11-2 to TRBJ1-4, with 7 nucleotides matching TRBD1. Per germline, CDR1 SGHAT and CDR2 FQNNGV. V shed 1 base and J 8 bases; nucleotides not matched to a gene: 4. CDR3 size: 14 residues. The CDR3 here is CASSLGRGQEKLFF. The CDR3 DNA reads TGTGCCAGCAGCTTAGGAAGGGGACAGGAAAAACTGTTTTTT.

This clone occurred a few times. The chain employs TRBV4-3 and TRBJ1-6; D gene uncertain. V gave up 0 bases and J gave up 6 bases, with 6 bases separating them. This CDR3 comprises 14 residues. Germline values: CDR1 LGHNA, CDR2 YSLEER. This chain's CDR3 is CASSQEPGNSPLHF. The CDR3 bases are TGCGCCAGCAGCCAAGAACCGGGTAATTCACCCCTCCACTTT.

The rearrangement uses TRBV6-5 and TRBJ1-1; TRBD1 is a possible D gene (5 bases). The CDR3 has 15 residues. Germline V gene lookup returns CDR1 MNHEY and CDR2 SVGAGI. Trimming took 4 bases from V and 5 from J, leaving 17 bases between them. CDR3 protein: CASSFSRGGRTEAFF. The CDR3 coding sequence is TGTGCCAGCAGTTTCTCCCGTGGGGGGAGAACTGAAGCTTTCTTT.

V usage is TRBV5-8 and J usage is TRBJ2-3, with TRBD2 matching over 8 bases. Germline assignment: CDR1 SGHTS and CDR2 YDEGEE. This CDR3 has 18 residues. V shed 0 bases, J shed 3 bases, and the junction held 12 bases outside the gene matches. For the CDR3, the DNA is TGTGCCAGCAGCTTGGCCAATTTGGGCGGGAGGAGGACAGATACGCAGTATTTT. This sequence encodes CASSLANLGGRRTDTQYF.

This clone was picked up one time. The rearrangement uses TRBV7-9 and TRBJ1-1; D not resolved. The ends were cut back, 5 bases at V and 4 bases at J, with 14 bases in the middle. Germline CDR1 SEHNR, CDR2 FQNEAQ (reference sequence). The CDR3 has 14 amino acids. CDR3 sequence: CASSGKGVVTEAFF. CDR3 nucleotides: TGTGCCAGCAGCGGAAAGGGAGTAGTCACTGAAGCTTTCTTT.

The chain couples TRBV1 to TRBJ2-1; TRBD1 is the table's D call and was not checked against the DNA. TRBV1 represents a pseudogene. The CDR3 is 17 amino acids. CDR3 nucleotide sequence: TGCACCAGCAGCCAAGATGGTACAGGGATTACCTACAATGAGCAGTTCTTC. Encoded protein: CTSSQDGTGITYNEQFF.

This CDR3 reads CASSPRGGGWQETQYF. In DNA form, the CDR3 reads TGTGCCAGCAGCCCCCGAGGTGGAGGGTGGCAAGAGACCCAGTACTTC. The chain carries TRBV7-8 and TRBJ2-5, with D perhaps matching TRBD2 (6 bases). In germline, CDR1 is SGHVS, CDR2 FQNEAQ. V shed 5 bases and J shed 2 bases, with 18 bases lying between them. CDR3 length: 16 amino acids.

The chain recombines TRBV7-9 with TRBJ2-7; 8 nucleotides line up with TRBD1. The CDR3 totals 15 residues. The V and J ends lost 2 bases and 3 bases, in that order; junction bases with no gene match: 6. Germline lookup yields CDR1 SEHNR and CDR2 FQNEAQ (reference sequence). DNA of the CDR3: TGTGCCAGCAGCTTACAGGCAGGGGGCGGCTACGAGCAGTACTTC. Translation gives CASSLQAGGGYEQYF.

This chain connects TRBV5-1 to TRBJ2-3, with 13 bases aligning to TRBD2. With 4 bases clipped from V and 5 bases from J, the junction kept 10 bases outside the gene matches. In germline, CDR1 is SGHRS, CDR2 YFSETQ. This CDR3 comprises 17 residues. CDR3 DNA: TGCGCCAGCAGCCAAACCGGGACTAGCGGGATCCGAGATACGCAGTATTTT. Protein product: CASSQTGTSGIRDTQYF. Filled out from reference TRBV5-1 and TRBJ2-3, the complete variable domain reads KAGVTQTPRYLIKTRGQQVTLSCSPISGHRSVSWYQQTPGQGLQFLFEYFSETQRNKGNFPGRFSGRQFSNSRSEMNVSTLELGDSALYLCASSQTGTSGIRDTQYFGPGTRLTVL.

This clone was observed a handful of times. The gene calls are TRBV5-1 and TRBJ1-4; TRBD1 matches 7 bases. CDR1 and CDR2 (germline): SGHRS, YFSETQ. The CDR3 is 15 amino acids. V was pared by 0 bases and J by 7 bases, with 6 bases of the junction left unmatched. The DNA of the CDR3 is TGCGCCAGCAGCTTGGCTGGGACAGAGTCTGAAAAACTGTTTTTT. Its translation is CASSLAGTESEKLFF.